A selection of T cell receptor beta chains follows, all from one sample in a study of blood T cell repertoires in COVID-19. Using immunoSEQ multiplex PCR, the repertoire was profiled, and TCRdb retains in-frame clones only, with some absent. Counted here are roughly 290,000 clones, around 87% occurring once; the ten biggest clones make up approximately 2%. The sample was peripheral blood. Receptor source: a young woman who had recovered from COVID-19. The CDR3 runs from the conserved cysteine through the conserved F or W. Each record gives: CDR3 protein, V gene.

CASSRSPSGYTEAFF	TRBV19
CASGLSGGAQYF	TRBV12-5
CASSLRQGTYEQYF	TRBV5-6
CASSPGTSLSTDTQYF	TRBV6-6
CASNAGEGTGELFF	TRBV5-1
CASSHPSQETQYF	TRBV4-1
CASSPRDRDTGELFF	TRBV28
CASSPRNPEASWAYGYTF	TRBV7-9
CASSSTGIGLFF	TRBV27
CASSPAGAYEQYF	TRBV6-5
CASSEMTGENQPQHF	TRBV10-2
CASSLGVGGRAYEQYF	TRBV5-6
CATSVETSGATGELFF	TRBV24-1
CATKEAGETDTQYF	TRBV18
CASRGQLLYEQFF	TRBV6-5
CASSLTPSWGTAYGYTF	TRBV5-1
CASSLDSATGNTIYF	TRBV5-1
CASSPPEGRRQPQHF	TRBV28
CASSSSPSGIAGELFF	TRBV7-9
CASSQDPLNTEAFF	TRBV4-2
CASSLSQGVAYEQYF	TRBV7-2
CASSRSRASEQYF	TRBV11-3
CAWSPQRTGWETQYF	TRBV30
CASSLDGGALALHF	TRBV5-1
CASSPSVRGETQYF	TRBV18
CASSLTSRGRETQYF	TRBV11-3
CATSDAGGGYEQYF	TRBV24-1
CASSLLGGTQETQYF	TRBV11-2
CASSFRTGTGYGYTF	TRBV28
CASSQDSARSTDTQYF	TRBV4-1
CASSEPAGSNYGYTF	TRBV25-1
CASSPGQSTDTQYF	TRBV6-5
CASIPGQGGGYTF	TRBV6-5
CASSWGGGSYNEQFF	TRBV27
CASSVDSNTEAFF	TRBV19
CASSTGTPAGYTF	TRBV6-5
CASSPGTSGRYEQYF	TRBV7-9
CASSSYMNTEAFF	TRBV5-6
CASSQDAENYGYTF	TRBV3-1/TRBV3-2
CASLAGGKDTGELFF	TRBV5-1